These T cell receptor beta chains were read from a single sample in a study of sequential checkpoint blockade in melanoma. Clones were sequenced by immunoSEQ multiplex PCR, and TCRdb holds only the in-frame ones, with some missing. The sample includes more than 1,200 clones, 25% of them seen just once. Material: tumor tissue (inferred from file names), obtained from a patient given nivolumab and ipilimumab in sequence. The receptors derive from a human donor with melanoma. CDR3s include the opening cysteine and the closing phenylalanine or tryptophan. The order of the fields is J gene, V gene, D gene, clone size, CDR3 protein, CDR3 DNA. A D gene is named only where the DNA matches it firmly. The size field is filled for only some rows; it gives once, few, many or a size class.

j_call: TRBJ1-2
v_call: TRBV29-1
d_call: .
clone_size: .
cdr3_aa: CSVEGLRDGGYTF
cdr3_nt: TGCAGCGTTGAAGGTCTCAGGGACGGTGGCTACACCTTC

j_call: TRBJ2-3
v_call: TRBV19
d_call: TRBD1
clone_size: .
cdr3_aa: CASSSYLGQGTDTQYF
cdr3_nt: TGTGCCAGTAGCAGCTACTTGGGACAGGGCACAGATACGCAGTATTTT

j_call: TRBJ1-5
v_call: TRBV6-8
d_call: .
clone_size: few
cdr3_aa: CASRIGQGPNQPQHF
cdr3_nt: TGTGCCAGCAGGATCGGGCAGGGCCCAAATCAGCCCCAGCATTTT

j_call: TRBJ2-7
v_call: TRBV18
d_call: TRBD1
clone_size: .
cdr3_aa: CASSLLQGPSYEQYF
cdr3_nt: TGTGCCAGCTCACTATTACAGGGGCCGTCCTACGAGCAGTACTTC

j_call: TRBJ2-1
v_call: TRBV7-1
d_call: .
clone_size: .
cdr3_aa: CASSPSSHNEQFF
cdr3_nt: TGTGCCAGCAGCCCAAGTTCTCACAATGAGCAGTTCTTC

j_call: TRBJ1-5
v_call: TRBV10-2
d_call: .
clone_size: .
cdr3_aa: CATTSEGNQPQHF
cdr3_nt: TGCGCCACCACCTCGGAGGGCAATCAGCCCCAGCATTTT

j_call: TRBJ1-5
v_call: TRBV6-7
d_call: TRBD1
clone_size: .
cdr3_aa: CASSPSGTGGLQPQHF
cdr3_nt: TGTGCCAGCAGCCCGTCCGGGACAGGGGGCTTGCAGCCCCAGCATTTT

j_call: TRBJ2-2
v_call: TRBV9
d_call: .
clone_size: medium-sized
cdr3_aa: CASSVPPDGTGELFF
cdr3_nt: TGTGCCAGCAGCGTACCCCCCGACGGCACCGGGGAGCTGTTTTTT

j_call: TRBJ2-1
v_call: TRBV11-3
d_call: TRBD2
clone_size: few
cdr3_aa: CASSLVGLFTSGTYNEQFF
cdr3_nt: TGTGCCAGCAGCTTGGTGGGTCTGTTTACTAGCGGGACCTACAATGAGCAGTTCTTC

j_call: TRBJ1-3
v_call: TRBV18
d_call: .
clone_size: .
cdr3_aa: CASSPQGGAGNTIYF
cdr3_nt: TGTGCCAGCTCACCCCAGGGAGGTGCTGGAAACACCATATATTTT

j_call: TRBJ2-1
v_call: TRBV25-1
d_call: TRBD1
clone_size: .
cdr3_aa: CASRGTGGAGLQFF
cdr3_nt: TGTGCCAGCAGGGGGACAGGGGGCGCCGGCTTGCAGTTCTTC

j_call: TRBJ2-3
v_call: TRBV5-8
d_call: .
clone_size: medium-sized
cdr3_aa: CASSLGNTDTQYF
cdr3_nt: TGTGCCAGCAGCTTAGGAAACACAGATACGCAGTATTTT

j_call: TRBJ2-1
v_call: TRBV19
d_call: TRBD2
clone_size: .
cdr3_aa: CASSIASGSRADEQFF
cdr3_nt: TGTGCCAGTAGTATAGCTAGCGGGAGTAGAGCAGATGAGCAGTTCTTC

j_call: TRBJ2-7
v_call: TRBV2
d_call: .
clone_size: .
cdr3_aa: CASSGNRDGFYEQYF
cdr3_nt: TGTGCCAGCAGTGGAAACCGGGACGGATTCTACGAGCAGTACTTC

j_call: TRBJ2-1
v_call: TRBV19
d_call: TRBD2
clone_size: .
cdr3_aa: CASSMGGAGGSYNEQFF
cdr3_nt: TGTGCCAGTAGTATGGGGGGGGCGGGAGGCTCCTACAATGAGCAGTTCTTC

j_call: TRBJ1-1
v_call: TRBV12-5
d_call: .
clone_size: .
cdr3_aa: CASTGISEAFF
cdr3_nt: TGTGCCAGCACAGGGATATCTGAAGCTTTCTTT

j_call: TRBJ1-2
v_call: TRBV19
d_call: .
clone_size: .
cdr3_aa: CASSIAPQGYGYTF
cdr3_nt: TGTGCCAGTAGTATAGCCCCACAGGGCTATGGCTACACCTTC

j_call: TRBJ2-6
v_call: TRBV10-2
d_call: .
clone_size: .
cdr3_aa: CASSDLGGANVLTF
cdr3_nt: TGCGCCAGCAGTGATTTGGGTGGGGCCAACGTCCTGACTTTC

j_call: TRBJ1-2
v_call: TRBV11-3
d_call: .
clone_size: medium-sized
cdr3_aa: CASLNSGLHSYGYTF
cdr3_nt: TGTGCCAGCTTGAACTCGGGACTCCATTCTTATGGCTACACCTTC

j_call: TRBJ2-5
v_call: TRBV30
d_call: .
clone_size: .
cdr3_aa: CAWSPLGETQYF
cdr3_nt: TGTGCCTGGAGCCCCCTGGGGGAGACCCAGTACTTC

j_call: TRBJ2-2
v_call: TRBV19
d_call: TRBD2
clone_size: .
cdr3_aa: CASSGRATTGELFF
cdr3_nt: TGTGCCAGTAGCGGGAGGGCGACGACCGGGGAGCTGTTTTTT

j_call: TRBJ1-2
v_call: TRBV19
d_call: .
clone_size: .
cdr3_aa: CASSINYFFYGYTF
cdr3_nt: TGTGCCAGTAGTATCAACTACTTTTTCTATGGCTACACCTTC

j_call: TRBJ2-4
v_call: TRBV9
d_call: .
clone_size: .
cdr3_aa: CASKPGEWSKNIQYF
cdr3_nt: TGTGCCAGCAAACCAGGGGAATGGTCCAAAAACATTCAGTACTTC

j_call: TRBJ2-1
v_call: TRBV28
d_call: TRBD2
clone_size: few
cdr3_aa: CASSLCILAGGPGKNEQFF
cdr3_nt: TGTGCCAGCAGTTTATGCATACTAGCGGGAGGGCCGGGTAAAAATGAGCAGTTCTTC

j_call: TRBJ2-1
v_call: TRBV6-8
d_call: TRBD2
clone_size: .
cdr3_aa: CASGLAGLANEQFF
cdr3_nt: TGTGCCAGCGGGCTAGCGGGATTGGCGAATGAGCAGTTCTTC

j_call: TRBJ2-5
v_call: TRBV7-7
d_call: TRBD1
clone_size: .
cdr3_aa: CASSQTGAQETQYF
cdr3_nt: TGTGCTAGCAGCCAGACAGGGGCGCAAGAGACCCAGTACTTC

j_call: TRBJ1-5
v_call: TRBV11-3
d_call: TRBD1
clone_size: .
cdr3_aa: CASSYGQGAWQPQHF
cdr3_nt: TGTGCCAGCAGCTATGGACAGGGGGCCTGGCAGCCCCAGCATTTT

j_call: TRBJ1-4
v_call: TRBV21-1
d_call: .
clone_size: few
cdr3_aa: CASSVGTGRFGEKLFF
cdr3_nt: TGTGCCAGCAGTGTTGGGACAGGGAGGTTTGGCGAAAAACTGTTTTTT

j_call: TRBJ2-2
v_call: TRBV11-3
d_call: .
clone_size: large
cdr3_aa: CASSDRTKAVTGELFF
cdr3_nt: TGTGCCAGCAGCGACAGGACTAAGGCTGTTACCGGGGAGCTGTTTTTT

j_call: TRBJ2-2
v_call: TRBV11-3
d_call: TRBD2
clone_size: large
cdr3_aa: CASSRSGAENTGELFF
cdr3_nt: TGTGCCAGCAGCCGAAGCGGGGCGGAGAACACCGGGGAGCTGTTTTTT

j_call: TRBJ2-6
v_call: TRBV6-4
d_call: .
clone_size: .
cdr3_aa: CASSFSSGANVLTF
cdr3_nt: TGTGCCAGCAGTTTCAGCTCTGGGGCCAACGTCCTGACTTTC

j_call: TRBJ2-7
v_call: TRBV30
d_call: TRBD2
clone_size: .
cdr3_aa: CAWRSSSGSPYEQYF
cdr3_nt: TGTGCCTGGAGGTCCTCTAGCGGGAGCCCCTACGAGCAGTACTTC

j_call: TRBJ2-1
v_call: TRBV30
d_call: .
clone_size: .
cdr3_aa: CAWSTGLYNEQFF
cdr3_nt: TGTGCCTGGAGTACCGGACTCTACAATGAGCAGTTCTTC

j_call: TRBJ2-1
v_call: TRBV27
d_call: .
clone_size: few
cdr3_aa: CASSLEGEPYNEQFF
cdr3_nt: TGTGCCAGCAGTTTGGAGGGAGAACCATACAATGAGCAGTTCTTC

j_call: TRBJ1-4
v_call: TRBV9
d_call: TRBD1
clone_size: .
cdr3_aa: CASSLGGTGLFF
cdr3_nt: TGTGCCAGCAGCTTAGGAGGGACAGGGTTGTTTTTT

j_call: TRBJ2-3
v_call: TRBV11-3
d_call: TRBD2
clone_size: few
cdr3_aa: CASSQVSGRAVDTQYF
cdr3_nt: TGTGCCAGCAGCCAGGTCAGCGGGAGGGCCGTAGATACGCAGTATTTT

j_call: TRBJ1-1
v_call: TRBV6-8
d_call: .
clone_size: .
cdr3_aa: CASSPIPSGQAFF
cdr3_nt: TGTGCCAGCAGCCCAATACCCTCGGGACAAGCTTTCTTT

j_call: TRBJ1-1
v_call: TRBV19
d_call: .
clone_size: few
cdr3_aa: CASSPGATNTEAFF
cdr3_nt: TGTGCCAGTAGCCCAGGGGCGACGAACACTGAAGCTTTCTTT

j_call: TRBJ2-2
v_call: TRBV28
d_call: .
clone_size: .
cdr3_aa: CASSLNTGELFF
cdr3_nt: TGTGCCAGCAGTCTGAACACCGGGGAGCTGTTTTTT

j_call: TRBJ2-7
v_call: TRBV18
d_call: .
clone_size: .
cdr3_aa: CASSSRQVGGYEQYF
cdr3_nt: TGTGCCAGCTCATCTAGACAGGTAGGGGGTTACGAGCAGTACTTC

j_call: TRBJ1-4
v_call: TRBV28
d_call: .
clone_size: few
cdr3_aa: CASSVGRGKLFF
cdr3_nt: TGTGCCAGCAGTGTAGGACGGGGGAAACTGTTTTTT

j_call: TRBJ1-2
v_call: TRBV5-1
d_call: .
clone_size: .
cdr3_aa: CASHNPDRLNYGYTF
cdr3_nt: TGCGCCAGCCATAACCCGGACAGACTTAACTATGGCTACACCTTC

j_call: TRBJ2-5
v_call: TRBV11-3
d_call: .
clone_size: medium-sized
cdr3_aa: CASSLVGSGPQETQYF
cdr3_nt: TGTGCCAGCAGCTTAGTGGGATCGGGACCCCAAGAGACCCAGTACTTC

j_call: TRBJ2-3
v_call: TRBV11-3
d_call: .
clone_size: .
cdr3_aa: CASSSSGGTDTQYF
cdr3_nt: TGTGCTAGCAGCTCAAGCGGAGGCACAGATACGCAGTATTTT

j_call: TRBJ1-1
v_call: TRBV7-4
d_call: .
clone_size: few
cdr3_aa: CASSPIGDTEAFF
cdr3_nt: TGTGCCAGCAGCCCGATAGGGGACACTGAAGCTTTCTTT

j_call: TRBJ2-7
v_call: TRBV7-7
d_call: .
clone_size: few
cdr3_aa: CASSPREMTGEQYF
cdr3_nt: TGTGCCAGCAGCCCTCGGGAGATGACGGGCGAGCAGTACTTC

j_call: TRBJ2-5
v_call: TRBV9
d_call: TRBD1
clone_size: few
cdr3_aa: CASSDRTGQETQYF
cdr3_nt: TGTGCCAGCAGTGACCGGACAGGACAAGAGACCCAGTACTTC

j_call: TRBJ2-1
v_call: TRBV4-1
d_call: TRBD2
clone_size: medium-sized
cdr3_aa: CASSQERRAGRLYSEQFF
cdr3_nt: TGCGCCAGCAGCCAAGAGAGAAGAGCGGGAAGGCTTTATAGTGAGCAGTTCTTC

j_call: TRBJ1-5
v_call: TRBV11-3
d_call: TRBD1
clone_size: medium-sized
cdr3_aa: CASSLDREDPPQHF
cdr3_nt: TGTGCCAGCAGCTTGGACAGGGAGGACCCACCCCAGCATTTT

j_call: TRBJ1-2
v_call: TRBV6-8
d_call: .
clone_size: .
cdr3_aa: CALFWEGRAGGYTF
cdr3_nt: TGTGCCCTGTTTTGGGAGGGGAGGGCGGGTGGCTACACCTTC

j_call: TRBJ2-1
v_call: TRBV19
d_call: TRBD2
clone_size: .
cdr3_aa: CASSTGLANEQFF
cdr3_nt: TGTGCCAGTAGTACAGGACTAGCCAATGAGCAGTTCTTC

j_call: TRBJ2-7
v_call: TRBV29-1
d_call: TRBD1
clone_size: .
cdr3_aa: CSVYVDREYEQYF
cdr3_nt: TGCAGCGTTTATGTTGACAGGGAGTACGAGCAGTACTTC

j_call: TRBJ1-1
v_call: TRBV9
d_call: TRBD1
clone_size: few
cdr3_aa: CASSTGVNTEAFF
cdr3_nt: TGTGCCAGCAGCACAGGGGTGAACACTGAAGCTTTCTTT

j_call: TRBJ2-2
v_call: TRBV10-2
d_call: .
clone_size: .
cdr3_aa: CASKDNTGYTGELFF
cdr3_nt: TGCGCCAGCAAGGATAATACAGGATACACCGGGGAGCTGTTTTTT

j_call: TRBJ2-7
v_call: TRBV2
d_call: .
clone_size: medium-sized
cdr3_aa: CASSESRLDHEQYF
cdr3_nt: TGTGCCAGCAGTGAATCCCGCCTAGACCACGAGCAGTACTTC